This TCR beta chain was recovered during a study of shared clonotypes between healthy human individuals. Study-wide context: CD4 naive and memory got three plates each, CD8 naive two, CD8 memory one.

Methods used by the authors: ImmunoSEQ output lacked quality scores and full-length reads, limiting matched filtering. TCRdb's copy holds only in-frame clones and misses some; the assay was immunoSEQ multiplex PCR. V, J and clone size are taken as reported in that table, and D and trimming were inferred from the DNA itself. The table has a few million clones, about nine tenths seen once; the top ten hold 0.3% to 0.4%. The CDR3 runs to 21 residues. The ends lost 2 bases at V and 7 bases at J; junction bases unmatched: 26. Germline loops: CDR1 LGHNA, CDR2 YSLEER. The receptor's source is a man aged 18 to 29 in good health. Some clones in this sample may be carry-over from other donors' samples. This chain connects TRBV4-3 to TRBJ2-1, with TRBD1 matching 7 bases. Specimen: naive CD4+ T cells from PBMCs. The subset: CD45RA+ positively selected. CDR3 nucleotides: TGCGCCAGCAGCCAATCATTCGGTATTCACAGGGGAAGTTCTCGGATGAATGAGCAGTTCTTC. Its protein is CASSQSFGIHRGSSRMNEQFF.